This entry lists 31 T cell receptor beta chains sequenced from one sample in a study of immune cell composition in non-small cell lung cancer. TCRdb's copy holds only in-frame clones and misses some; the assay was immunoSEQ multiplex PCR. The data show around 2,200 clones, with around 75% seen just once and around 12% held by the top ten. Sequencing was done on a sample of lung tumor tissue. These receptors were obtained from a human donor with non-small cell lung cancer.

This clone has a single count. The V and J genes are TRBV2 and TRBJ2-1; 9 bases align to TRBD2. V lost 3 bases and J lost 4; bases outside the gene matches: 10. The CDR3 extends over 17 amino acids. Germline CDR1 reads SNHLY; CDR2 reads FYNNEI. Here the CDR3 reads CASSDPSLAGRYNEQFF. In DNA, the CDR3 is TGTGCCAGCAGTGACCCTTCCCTAGCGGGAAGATACAATGAGCAGTTCTTC.

As for this clone: The same CDR3 can be traced to other DNA sequences in this sample. The chain carries TRBV6-5 and TRBJ1-6; a possible D gene is TRBD1 (5 bases). V was trimmed by 2 bases and J by 8 bases, leaving 13 bases between them. The CDR3 covers 15 residues. The germline CDR1 and CDR2 sequences are MNHEY and SVGAGI. CDR3 residues: CASSYTTGDDSPLHF. For the CDR3, the DNA is TGTGCCAGCAGTTACACGACGGGGGATGATTCACCCCTCCACTTT.

J is TRBJ2-3 and V is TRBV6-1, with 10 bases that match TRBD1. The V gene's germline CDR1 is MNHNS and CDR2 SASEGT. Trimming cost V 4 bases and J 4 bases; bases outside gene matches: 17. The CDR3 is 19 residues long. The CDR3 spells CASSGEDRGFPLSADTQYF. CDR3 nucleotide sequence: TGTGCCAGCAGTGGGGAGGACAGGGGGTTTCCCTTATCGGCAGATACGCAGTATTTT.

This chain connects TRBV5-4 to TRBJ2-1, with 9 bases identical to TRBD2. V gave up 4 bases and J gave up 7 bases; unmatched junction bases: 12. Germline values: CDR1 SGHNT, CDR2 YYREEE (reference sequence). This CDR3 comprises 16 residues. The CDR3 DNA reads TGTGCCAGCAGCGGGGAAGCGGGAGGTTTAAAGAATGAGCAGTTCTTC. It is translated as CASSGEAGGLKNEQFF.

This rearrangement joins TRBV12-5 to TRBJ1-5; TRBD1 might be the D (5 bases). V lost 1 base, J lost 9 bases, and 13 bases lay in between. Germline V CDR1 and CDR2: LGHNT, FRNRAP. This CDR3 contains 14 residues. The CDR3 DNA reads TGTGCTAGTGGTTTGGGACGGACCGGGGGGCCCCAGCATTTT. It encodes CASGLGRTGGPQHF.

The chain uses TRBV10-2 and TRBJ1-4, with TRBD1 as a possible D gene (5 bases). The V end lost 3 bases, the J end lost 6 bases, and 14 bases lay between the germline ends. The CDR3 consists of 15 residues. CDR1 is WSHSY, CDR2 SAAADI, per germline. CDR3 amino acids: CASSDYLQGDEKLFF. The CDR3 DNA sequence: TGCGCCAGCAGTGACTATCTTCAGGGTGATGAAAAACTGTTTTTT.

The rearrangement links TRBV5-1 to TRBJ2-7; TRBD2 is a possible D gene (6 bases). The CDR3 consists of 16 residues. Trimming removed 4 bases from V and 5 bases from J, with 22 bases in between. Germline V CDR1 and CDR2: SGHRS, YFSETQ. CDR3: CASSTIGGGRTNEQYF. In DNA, the CDR3 is TGCGCCAGCAGCACAATCGGGGGAGGCCGTACCAACGAGCAGTACTTC.

The chain couples TRBV6-5 to TRBJ2-7; no firm D call. Trimming left V 0 bases short and J 6 bases short, with 9 bases between. There are 13 residues in the CDR3. Germline CDR1 and CDR2: MNHEY and SVGAGI. This chain's CDR3 is CASSYSGSLEQYF. The CDR3 DNA is TGTGCCAGCAGTTACTCCGGTTCTCTCGAGCAGTACTTC.

V is TRBV10-2 and J is TRBJ1-3; maybe TRBD1 (6 bases). CDR1 and CDR2 from the germline V gene are WSHSY and SAAADI. V was pared by 3 bases and J by 0 bases, with 15 bases between. This CDR3 is 17 amino acids long. The CDR3 protein is CASSERTEVPSGNTIYF. The CDR3 bases are TGCGCCAGCAGTGAACGGACAGAGGTGCCCTCTGGAAACACCATATATTTT.

Remarks on this clone: Additional DNA sequences in this sample encode the identical CDR3. The chain carries TRBV6-5 and TRBJ2-7; the match to TRBD2 covers 8 bases. Per the germline V gene, CDR1 is MNHEY and CDR2 is SVGAGI. J lost 10 bases, V lost 1 base, and 15 bases had no gene match. The CDR3 extends over 16 amino acids. The CDR3 nucleotides are TGTGCCAGCAGTTACTATGGGGGCGGGAGGAAGGGCGAACAGTACTTC. Protein product: CASSYYGGGRKGEQYF.

The rearrangement uses TRBV5-1 and TRBJ2-7; D may be TRBD2 (6 bases). This CDR3 contains 13 residues. V was clipped by 0 bases and J by 4 bases, with 8 bases between them. Germline V gives CDR1 SGHRS, CDR2 YFSETQ. CDR3 region: CASSLGGVYEQYF. Here the CDR3 DNA reads TGCGCCAGCAGCTTGGGCGGGGTTTACGAGCAGTACTTC.

The gene calls are TRBV28 and TRBJ1-5; 7 bases fit TRBD1. Germline CDR1 and CDR2: MDHEN and SYDVKM. Germline trimming cut 5 bases from V and 1 base from J; bases unmatched to any gene: 2. The CDR3 loop spans 14 amino acids. CDR3 DNA: TGTGCCAGCAGTGGGACAGCCAGCAATCAGCCCCAGCATTTT. Encoded protein: CASSGTASNQPQHF.

The rearrangement links TRBV5-1 to TRBJ2-5; no clear D. CDR1 is SGHRS, CDR2 YFSETQ, per germline. The ends were cut back, 5 bases at V and 1 base at J, with 9 bases in the middle. The CDR3 length is 13 residues. The CDR3 coding sequence is TGCGCCAGCAGAGAGCTGTCCCAAGAGACCCAGTACTTC. Amino acids: CASRELSQETQYF. Supplemented by reference TRBV5-1 and TRBJ2-5, the full variable domain reads KAGVTQTPRYLIKTRGQQVTLSCSPISGHRSVSWYQQTPGQGLQFLFEYFSETQRNKGNFPGRFSGRQFSNSRSEMNVSTLELGDSALYLCASRELSQETQYFGPGTRLLVL.

This sequence joins TRBV19 and TRBJ1-5; the D is unclear. The CDR3 contains 15 residues. Trimming took off 3 bases at V and 0 bases at J, with 9 bases between the two ends. CDR1 is LNHDA, CDR2 SQIVND, per germline (reference sequence). DNA of the CDR3: TGTGCCAGTAGTATGAGTCGGGGTAGCAATCAGCCCCAGCATTTT. Translating it yields CASSMSRGSNQPQHF.

This clone occurred a few times. The V call is TRBV6-6, the J call TRBJ2-7; TRBD2 matches 8 bases. Losses at the gene ends were 4 bases for V and 1 base for J; bases not matched to a gene: 6. Germline V gene data show CDR1 as MNHNY and CDR2 as SVGAGI (reference sequence). This CDR3 comprises 15 residues. The CDR3 here is CASSSLGGRSYEQYF. As DNA, the CDR3 is TGTGCCAGCAGTTCCCTCGGCGGGAGGTCCTACGAGCAGTACTTC.

This chain joins TRBV28 and TRBJ1-2; D is perhaps TRBD1 (5 bases). With 5 bases removed from V and 4 bases from J, the gap between germline ends came to 14 bases. Germline lookup yields CDR1 MDHEN and CDR2 SYDVKM. The CDR3 has 14 amino acids. In DNA, the CDR3 is TGTGCCAGCAGTGGGGGGACCGCCGTCTATGGCTACACCTTC. Translation: CASSGGTAVYGYTF.

The gene calls are TRBV7-9 and TRBJ2-5; TRBD2 aligns across 11 bases. The germline CDR1 and CDR2 sequences are SEHNR and FQNEAQ (reference sequence). CDR3 size: 14 residues. Trimming at V came to 5 bases and at J to 6 bases, leaving 5 bases not matched to a gene. The CDR3 DNA is TGTGCCAGCAGCATGACTAGCGGGGTGAAGACCCAGTACTTC. Translation: CASSMTSGVKTQYF.

The V gene is TRBV5-1, the J gene TRBJ2-3; the match to TRBD2 covers 8 bases. Trimming at V came to 4 bases and at J to 0 bases, leaving 7 bases not matched to a gene. Germline V gene sequence: CDR1 SGHRS, CDR2 YFSETQ. The CDR3 extends over 16 amino acids. CDR3 sequence: CASSTEPSGSTDTQYF. Written as DNA, the CDR3 is TGCGCCAGCAGCACCGAGCCTAGCGGGAGCACAGATACGCAGTATTTT.

The V call is TRBV9, the J call TRBJ2-3; a weak D match, TRBD2 (7 bases). From germline, CDR1 is SGDLS and CDR2 YYNGEE. V lost 0 bases and J 3 bases, leaving 14 bases between the germline ends. The CDR3 is 16 amino acids. The DNA for the CDR3 is TGTGCCAGCAGCGTAGGCGCGGGGGCGGGTACAGATACGCAGTATTTT. Its translation: CASSVGAGAGTDTQYF.

This clone has just one count. This chain connects TRBV2 to TRBJ2-2, with 8 bases identical to TRBD1. Germline-derived CDR1 and CDR2 are SNHLY and FYNNEI. Trimming took 6 bases from V and 5 from J; bases not matched to a gene: 5. There are 14 residues in the CDR3. The chain's CDR3 is CASRTRQGTGELFF. The CDR3 nucleotides read TGTGCCAGCAGAACAAGACAGGGGACCGGGGAGCTGTTTTTT.

This clone was seen just once. CDR3 DNA sequence: TGTGCCAGCAGCCTGACAGGGGCAAATCAGCCCCAGCATTTT. This encodes CASSLTGANQPQHF. This chain links TRBV2 with TRBJ1-5; 8 bases are a match to TRBD1. The CDR3 totals 14 residues. Germline CDR1 is SNHLY and CDR2 is FYNNEI. The V segment lost 6 bases and the J segment 4 bases; nucleotides outside the gene matches: 5.

This chain connects TRBV7-9 to TRBJ1-6; D not certain. With 3 bases removed from V and 10 bases from J, the gap between germline ends came to 16 bases. The CDR3 loop spans 15 amino acids. Germline lookup yields CDR1 SEHNR and CDR2 FQNEAQ (reference sequence). CDR3 bases: TGTGCCAGCAGCTTGAGAGGGATCTCAACATCACCCCTCCACTTT. Its translation: CASSLRGISTSPLHF.

This clone was recorded a few times. This chain joins TRBV5-1 and TRBJ1-1, with D possibly matching TRBD1 (5 bases). This CDR3 comprises 14 residues. V was shortened by 5 bases and J by 1 base, with 12 bases between the two germline ends. CDR1 SGHRS and CDR2 YFSETQ come from the germline V gene. The CDR3 sequence: CASSSGQPNTEAFF. DNA of the CDR3: TGCGCCAGCAGTTCCGGACAACCGAACACTGAAGCTTTCTTT. Complete variable domain (other parts from reference TRBV5-1 and TRBJ1-1): KAGVTQTPRYLIKTRGQQVTLSCSPISGHRSVSWYQQTPGQGLQFLFEYFSETQRNKGNFPGRFSGRQFSNSRSEMNVSTLELGDSALYLCASSSGQPNTEAFFGQGTRLTVV.

V gene TRBV30 combines with J gene TRBJ1-5, with TRBD1 matching over 8 bases. Looked up from germline, CDR1 is GTSNPN and CDR2 is SVGIG (reference sequence). The CDR3 extends over 13 amino acids. The V segment lost 5 bases and the J segment 6 bases; nucleotides outside the gene matches: 6. The CDR3 nucleotides are TGTGCCTGGGACCAGGGGGCGGGTCAGCCCCAGCATTTT. Translation gives CAWDQGAGQPQHF.

The chain carries TRBV6-5 and TRBJ2-3; 11 bases fit TRBD2. The ends lost 6 bases at V and 5 bases at J; junction bases unmatched: 7. Germline V CDR1 and CDR2: MNHEY, SVGAGI. The CDR3 is 15 amino acids. The CDR3 is CASRLAGDVRDTQYF. The CDR3 DNA reads as TGTGCCAGCAGACTAGCGGGAGATGTAAGAGATACGCAGTATTTT.

V usage is TRBV7-9 and J usage is TRBJ1-3; 8 positions agree with TRBD1. V lost 8 bases, J lost 0 bases, and 6 bases stayed unmatched. The CDR3 runs 15 residues. Germline CDR1 SEHNR, CDR2 FQNEAQ (reference sequence). The CDR3 region is CASGDRLHSGNTIYF. As DNA, the CDR3 is TGTGCCAGCGGGGACAGGCTCCACTCTGGAAACACCATATATTTT.

The V call is TRBV5-4, the J call TRBJ1-1, with 9 nucleotides matching TRBD1. V trimming: 4 bases; J trimming: 7 bases; junction bases outside the gene matches: 14. This CDR3 spans 16 amino acids. Per the germline V gene, CDR1 is SGHNT and CDR2 is YYREEE (reference sequence). The CDR3 sequence is CASSPPRTGAMSEAFF. The CDR3, as DNA: TGTGCCAGCAGCCCTCCTCGGACAGGGGCAATGAGTGAAGCTTTCTTT.

V gene TRBV30 combines with J gene TRBJ1-3; D not certain. The CDR3 is 12 residues long. With 4 bases removed from V and 0 bases from J, the gap between germline ends came to 4 bases. Germline-derived CDR1 and CDR2 are GTSNPN and SVGIG (reference sequence). The CDR3 loop is CAWKASGNTIYF. The CDR3 nucleotides read TGTGCCTGGAAAGCCTCTGGAAACACCATATATTTT.

The chain is built from TRBV7-2 and TRBJ1-1; D possibly corresponds to TRBD1 (6 bases). Germline V gene sequence: CDR1 SGHTA, CDR2 FQGNSA. V lost 1 base and J 3 bases, leaving 9 bases between the germline ends. CDR3 length: 14 residues. The CDR3 protein is CASSLDPGDTEAFF. Here the CDR3 DNA reads TGTGCCAGCAGCTTAGACCCAGGGGACACTGAAGCTTTCTTT. Variable domain in full (rest from reference TRBV7-2 and TRBJ1-1): GAGVSQSPSNKVTEKGKDVELRCDPISGHTALYWYRQSLGQGLEFLIYFQGNSAPDKSGLPSDRFSAERTGGSVSTLTIQRTQQEDSAVYLCASSLDPGDTEAFFGQGTRLTVV.

V is TRBV11-2 and J is TRBJ2-5; the D gene is possibly TRBD2 (5 bases). This CDR3 contains 14 residues. Germline loops: CDR1 SGHAT, CDR2 FQNNGV. V was cut by 2 bases and J by 3 bases, with 10 bases left in between. The CDR3 coding sequence is TGTGCCAGCAGCTTATCATCGGGGAAAGAGACCCAGTACTTC. Protein: CASSLSSGKETQYF. The full variable domain, its missing parts supplied by reference TRBV11-2 and TRBJ2-5, is EAGVAQSPRYKIIEKRQSVAFWCNPISGHATLYWYQQILGQGPKLLIQFQNNGVVDDSQLPKDRFSAERLKGVDSTLKIQPAKLEDSAVYLCASSLSSGKETQYFGPGTRLLVL.

The genes are TRBV20-1 and TRBJ1-1, with D maybe TRBD1 (5 bases). The CDR3 is 11 residues long. Germline V gene sequence: CDR1 DFQATT, CDR2 SNEGSKA (reference sequence). Deletions cut 6 bases from V and 10 bases from J, with 15 bases between. The CDR3 reads CSARTYKGAFF. For the CDR3, the DNA is TGCAGTGCAAGGACATACAAGGGAGCTTTCTTT.